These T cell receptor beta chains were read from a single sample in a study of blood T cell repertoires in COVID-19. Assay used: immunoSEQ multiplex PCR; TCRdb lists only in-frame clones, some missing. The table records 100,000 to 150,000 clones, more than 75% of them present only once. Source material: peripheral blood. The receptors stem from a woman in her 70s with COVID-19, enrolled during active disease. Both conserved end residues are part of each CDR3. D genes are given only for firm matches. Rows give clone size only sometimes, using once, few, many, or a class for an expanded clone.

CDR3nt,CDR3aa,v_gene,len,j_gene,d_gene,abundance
TGCAGCGTTGCTGGGGGACAGCCCCAAGAGACCCAGTACTTC,CSVAGGQPQETQYF,TRBV29-1,14,TRBJ2-5,TRBD1,once
TGTGCCAGCAGTCCGCAGGGGTTCGTAGGTGTAAGAAACACCATATATTTT,CASSPQGFVGVRNTIYF,TRBV28,17,TRBJ1-3,.,.
TGTGCCAGCAGCCAGCGACAGGGTCGTTCCTACGAGCAGTACTTC,CASSQRQGRSYEQYF,TRBV3-1/TRBV3-2,15,TRBJ2-7,TRBD1,.
TGTGCCAGCAGTTACGCCCCCTGGGAGGGGGACTACGAGCAGTACTTC,CASSYAPWEGDYEQYF,TRBV6-2/TRBV6-3,16,TRBJ2-7,.,.
TGTGCCAGCAGCTTAAGAGGCAGGGGGGCCGGGGAGCTGTTTTTT,CASSLRGRGAGELFF,TRBV7-8,15,TRBJ2-2,.,.
TGTGCCAGCAGTGTAGGACTTTTAAGGGGGCCTCGAAATCAGCCCCAGCATTTT,CASSVGLLRGPRNQPQHF,TRBV6-1,18,TRBJ1-5,TRBD1,.
TGTGCCAGCAGTTTTTTAGCGGGGAGTACCTACAATGAGCAGTTCTTC,CASSFLAGSTYNEQFF,TRBV27,16,TRBJ2-1,TRBD2,.
TGTGCCAGCATCTACCGACAGAACACTGAAGCTTTCTTT,CASIYRQNTEAFF,TRBV5-6,13,TRBJ1-1,.,.
TGTGCCAGCCGTAGAGGACAGGGGACCAACGAGCAGTACTTC,CASRRGQGTNEQYF,TRBV5-6,14,TRBJ2-7,TRBD1,.
TGTGCCAGCAGCCCCCTCCTGCCGGGGATCCATTACGAGCAGTACTTC,CASSPLLPGIHYEQYF,TRBV2,16,TRBJ2-7,.,.
TGTGCCAGCAGTGCCCTACAGGGGGCTAGGGGCTACACCTTC,CASSALQGARGYTF,TRBV28,14,TRBJ1-2,TRBD1,once
TGTGCCAGTAGTGCGGACAACTTCCAAGAGACCCAGTACTTC,CASSADNFQETQYF,TRBV19,14,TRBJ2-5,.,once
TGTGCCAGCAGCGCGGGTCTACCTAAAGGGGGCGAGCAGTACTTC,CASSAGLPKGGEQYF,TRBV5-4,15,TRBJ2-7,.,.
TGCAGTGCCCCCAGAGGGTCGGAGCAGTACTTC,CSAPRGSEQYF,TRBV20-1,11,TRBJ2-7,.,few